The 9 T cell receptor beta chains reported below all come from one sample, sequenced in a study of STAT5B mutations in CD4+ large granular lymphocyte leukemia. Profiling relied on immunoSEQ multiplex PCR, and the TCRdb table lists in-frame clones only, not all of them. This table holds some 20,000 clones, around 81% found once. Sequences were obtained from CD4+ T cells from blood buffy coats. Receptors were obtained from a human donor in good health.

As regards this clone: Relative to the germline gene, one junction end is altered; a read error may explain this. The CDR3 region is CASSPPGQNTGELFF. The CDR3 DNA is TGTGCTAGCAGCCCGCCGGGGCAGAACACCGGGGAGCTGTTTTTT. This chain links TRBV7-7 with TRBJ2-2, with D perhaps given as TRBD1 or TRBD2 (5 bases each). The germline V gene has CDR1 SSHAT and CDR2 FNYEAQ (reference sequence). The CDR3 has 15 amino acids.

The chain couples TRBV5-4 to TRBJ2-5; the D call may be TRBD1 or TRBD2 (5 bases each). V gave up 4 bases and J gave up 3 bases, with 13 bases separating them. The CDR3 totals 14 residues. Per the germline V gene, CDR1 is SGHNT and CDR2 is YYREEE (reference sequence). CDR3 bases: TGTGCCAGCAGCCTCCCGGGGCCAGAAGAGACCCAGTACTTC. Translating gives CASSLPGPEETQYF.

The chain combines TRBV4-3 with TRBJ1-5; no clear D. The CDR3 sequence is 16 residues long. V lost 0 bases and J 3 bases, leaving 12 bases between the germline ends. In germline, CDR1 is LGHNA, CDR2 YSLEER. The DNA of the CDR3 is TGCGCCAGCAGCCAAGACGTATCGGGTTCCAATCAGCCCCAGCATTTT. Its protein product is CASSQDVSGSNQPQHF.

This chain connects TRBV7-2 to TRBJ2-3, with D tentatively TRBD1 (6 bases). The CDR3 has 14 residues. V was shortened by 1 base and J by 6 bases, with 11 bases between the two germline ends. Per the germline V gene, CDR1 is SGHTA and CDR2 is FQGNSA. In DNA form, the CDR3 reads TGTGCCAGCAGCTTAGTATCAAGGGGGGATACGCAGTATTTT. Residues: CASSLVSRGDTQYF.

The chain employs TRBV10-1 and TRBJ2-3; 12 positions match TRBD2. J gave up 3 bases and V 4 bases, and 17 bases lay outside the gene matches. CDR3 size: 20 residues. Germline values: CDR1 WNHNN, CDR2 SYGVQD (reference sequence). CDR3 sequence (DNA): TGCGCCAGCAGTGCCCCAAGTGCCGTGACTAGCGGGAGTGCTACAGATACGCAGTATTTT. Translation: CASSAPSAVTSGSATDTQYF.

CDR3 coding DNA: TGTGCCTGGAGTCAGGTGAGGGCTAACTATGGCTACACCTTC. This gives the protein CAWSQVRANYGYTF. The V and J genes are TRBV30 and TRBJ1-2, with D unresolved. The CDR3 runs 14 residues. Trimming pared 2 bases from V and 0 bases from J, leaving 10 bases between. CDR1 and CDR2 from the germline V gene are GTSNPN and SVGIG (reference sequence). Filled out from reference TRBV30 and TRBJ1-2, the complete variable domain reads SQTIHQWPATLVQPVGSPLSLECTVEGTSNPNLYWYRQAAGRGLQLLFYSVGIGQISSEVPQNLSASRPQDRQFILSSKKLLLSDSGFYLCAWSQVRANYGYTFGSGTRLTVV.

This clone was observed a handful of times. The chain couples TRBV28 to TRBJ2-7; D is perhaps TRBD1 (6 bases). Deletions cut 6 bases from V and 7 bases from J, with 19 bases between. The V gene's germline CDR1 is MDHEN and CDR2 SYDVKM. This CDR3 comprises 14 residues. In DNA, the CDR3 is TGTGCCAGCAGAGCAGGGGTAGGCTCTAGGGAGCAGTACTTC. Translating gives CASRAGVGSREQYF.

Worth noting for this clone: Its ends do not fully match the called genes, so a read error is possible. The chain links TRBV4-2 to TRBJ1-1; D call uncertain. The germline V gene has CDR1 LGHNA and CDR2 YNFKEQ. The CDR3 totals 14 residues. CDR3 nucleotide sequence: TGTGCCGGCAGCCAAGTGGAAGGGAACACTGAAGCTTTCTTT. Residues: CAGSQVEGNTEAFF.

The chain uses TRBV11-2 and TRBJ2-3, with D perhaps TRBD2 (5 bases). CDR3 length: 13 residues. Between the trimmed V and J ends, which lost 4 bases and 5 bases, there was a span of 10 bases. Germline assignment: CDR1 SGHAT and CDR2 FQNNGV. CDR3 loop: CASSSQLEDTQYF. CDR3 nucleotide sequence: TGTGCCAGCAGCTCCCAACTAGAAGATACGCAGTATTTT.